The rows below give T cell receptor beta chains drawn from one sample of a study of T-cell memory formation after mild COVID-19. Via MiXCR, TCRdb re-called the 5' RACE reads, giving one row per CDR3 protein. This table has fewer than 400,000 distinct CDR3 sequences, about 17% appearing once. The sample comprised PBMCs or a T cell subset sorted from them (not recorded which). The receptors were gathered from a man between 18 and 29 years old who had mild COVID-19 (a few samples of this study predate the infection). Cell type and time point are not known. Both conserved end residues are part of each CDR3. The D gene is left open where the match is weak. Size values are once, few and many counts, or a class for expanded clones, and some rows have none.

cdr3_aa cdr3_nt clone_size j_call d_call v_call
CSALDRGYYGYTF TGCAGTGCTTTGGACAGGGGCTACTATGGCTACACCTTC . TRBJ1-2 TRBD1 TRBV20-1
CSARDWRVHPNNEQFF TGCAGTGCTAGAGATTGGAGGGTCCATCCCAACAATGAGCAGTTCTTC few TRBJ2-1 . TRBV20-1
CASSLDGALLEQFF TGCGCCAGCAGCTTGGATGGGGCCCTTTTGGAGCAGTTCTTC few TRBJ2-1 . TRBV5-1
CSARDMGGRGETQYF TGCAGTGCTAGAGATATGGGGGGGCGAGGTGAGACCCAGTACTTC . TRBJ2-5 . TRBV20-1
CAWTSRSPWEQYF TGTGCCTGGACAAGCCGGTCTCCTTGGGAGCAGTACTTC . TRBJ2-7 . TRBV30
CASSRTGAVEKLFF TGTGCCAGCAGTCGGACAGGAGCTGTTGAAAAACTGTTTTTT few TRBJ1-4 TRBD1 TRBV6-5
CASSHLGELFF TGTGCCAGCAGCCATCTCGGGGAGCTGTTTTTT . TRBJ2-2 . TRBV3-1
CASSYGLGYQETQYF TGTGCCAGCAGTTACGGGTTAGGGTACCAAGAGACCCAGTACTTC few TRBJ2-5 . TRBV6-2/TRBV6-3
CASSPPGSIEAFF TGTGCCAGCAGCCCCCCCGGGTCGATTGAAGCTTTCTTT . TRBJ1-1 . TRBV28
CSAFRGRVGVNEQFF TGCAGTGCTTTCAGGGGCAGGGTGGGTGTCAATGAGCAGTTCTTC few TRBJ2-1 . TRBV20-1
CASSPSGAYYYEQYF TGTGCCAGCAGCCCGAGCGGGGCTTACTATTACGAGCAGTACTTC . TRBJ2-7 TRBD2 TRBV11-2
CSVETGEDIIQYF TGCAGCGTTGAGACTGGGGAGGATATTATTCAGTACTTC few TRBJ2-4 . TRBV29-1
CASSLEDQTQYF TGCGCCAGCAGCTTGGAGGACCAGACCCAGTACTTC few TRBJ2-5 . TRBV5-1
CASSLLGTETQYF TGTGCCAGCAGCTTACTTGGAACAGAGACCCAGTACTTC . TRBJ2-5 . TRBV7-6
CASSPRGAGGYNEQFF TGTGCCAGCAGTCCCCGGGGAGCGGGGGGTTACAATGAGCAGTTCTTC . TRBJ2-1 TRBD2 TRBV12-3/TRBV12-4
CSARGLDGTDTQYF TGCAGTGCCCGGGGGCTCGATGGCACAGATACGCAGTATTTT . TRBJ2-3 . TRBV20-1
CASSWAGSTDTQYF TGTGCCAGCAGCTGGGCAGGTAGCACAGATACGCAGTATTTT few TRBJ2-3 . TRBV7-2
CASSSTGASNEQFF TGTGCCAGCAGCTCGACAGGGGCCTCCAATGAGCAGTTCTTC . TRBJ2-1 TRBD1 TRBV7-2
CASRGQEETQYF TGTGCCAGCCGGGGGCAGGAAGAGACCCAGTACTTC . TRBJ2-5 . TRBV5-6
CASSSGLVIPYEQYF TGTGCCAGCAGCTCAGGACTAGTCATACCCTACGAGCAGTACTTC few TRBJ2-7 TRBD2 TRBV7-9
CASSYSSRSGYTF TGTGCCAGCAGTTACTCGAGCAGGTCTGGCTACACCTTC few TRBJ1-2 . TRBV6-5
CASSKESGQGPSTDTQYF TGTGCCAGCAGCAAAGAGTCGGGACAGGGACCTTCCACAGATACGCAGTATTTT few TRBJ2-3 . TRBV21-1
CASSSESGRELGYTF TGCGCCAGCAGCAGTGAGTCGGGACGGGAACTTGGCTACACCTTC few TRBJ1-2 . TRBV10-2
CASTQGRGWDTQYF TGTGCCAGCACCCAAGGCAGGGGATGGGATACGCAGTATTTT . TRBJ2-3 . TRBV12-3/TRBV12-4
CSARETGGAGDTQYF TGCAGTGCTAGAGAGACCGGGGGGGCCGGAGATACGCAGTATTTT few TRBJ2-3 TRBD2 TRBV20-1
CASSPGQGGGEKLFF TGTGCCAGCAGCCCTGGACAGGGTGGTGGTGAAAAACTGTTTTTT few TRBJ1-4 TRBD1 TRBV11-2
CASSIFRVDRRVNTEAFF TGTGCCAGTAGTATCTTCCGGGTAGACAGGCGAGTGAACACTGAAGCTTTCTTT . TRBJ1-1 . TRBV19
CASSVTQGAGSPLHF TGTGCCAGCAGCGTTACCCAGGGGGCTGGCTCACCCCTCCACTTT . TRBJ1-6 TRBD1 TRBV9
CASSWGDREAFF TGTGCCAGCAGTTGGGGGGACAGGGAAGCTTTCTTT few TRBJ1-1 TRBD1 TRBV12-3/TRBV12-4
CASSKLGSETQYF TGTGCCAGCAGTAAACTAGGATCAGAGACCCAGTACTTC . TRBJ2-5 . TRBV6-5
CASSRWTVTNTGELFF TGTGCCAGCAGCCGATGGACAGTAACGAACACCGGGGAGCTGTTTTTT . TRBJ2-2 . TRBV28
CASSLRASGVSTDTQYF TGCGCCAGCAGCTTGAGGGCGAGCGGGGTGAGCACAGATACGCAGTATTTT . TRBJ2-3 TRBD2 TRBV5-1
CASSLHPPDYGYTF TGTGCCAGCAGCTTACACCCACCGGACTATGGCTACACCTTC few TRBJ1-2 . TRBV5-6
CASSLNSEGNTEAFF TGCGCCAGCAGCTTAAACTCCGAGGGGAACACTGAAGCTTTCTTT . TRBJ1-1 . TRBV5-1
CATSRKGDRVNQPQHF TGTGCCACCAGCAGGAAGGGGGACAGGGTTAATCAGCCCCAGCATTTT . TRBJ1-5 TRBD1 TRBV15
CSARVFGQLNTEAFF TGCAGTGCTAGAGTATTTGGGCAGCTGAACACTGAAGCTTTCTTT few TRBJ1-1 . TRBV20-1
CASSPRTLNTEAFF TGTGCCAGCAGTCCCAGGACCTTGAACACTGAAGCTTTCTTT few TRBJ1-1 . TRBV28
CASSVGSVQETQYF TGTGCCAGCAGCGTAGGGTCAGTCCAAGAGACCCAGTACTTC . TRBJ2-5 . TRBV9
CASSYRATGGGEQFF TGTGCCAGCAGTTATCGGGCTACGGGGGGCGGTGAGCAGTTCTTC few TRBJ2-1 . TRBV6-5
CASSSTSGGSGGEQFF TGTGCCAGCTCCTCGACTAGCGGGGGGTCCGGTGGTGAGCAGTTCTTC . TRBJ2-1 TRBD2 TRBV18
CASGLTGYTEAFF TGTGCCAGCGGGCTTACAGGCTACACTGAAGCTTTCTTT few TRBJ1-1 . TRBV6-5
CASSLGHNTEAFF TGTGCCAGCAGCTTGGGACATAACACTGAAGCTTTCTTT few TRBJ1-1 . TRBV5-6
CASSQVLQGNTEAFF TGCGCCAGCAGCCAAGTACTTCAGGGGAACACTGAAGCTTTCTTT once TRBJ1-1 . TRBV4-3